Below, 23 T cell receptor beta chains from the same sample are listed, as sequenced in a study of post-analysis software for immune sequencing data (dated by TCRdb to 2014 to 2015). The full study reports these points: Patients showed significantly higher frequencies than controls for roughly five TRBV segments, among them TRBV5-6, TRBV5-1 and TRBV20-1.

Library construction relied on PCR. Sequencing was performed on an Illumina HiSeq 2500. To reduce PCR and sequencing biases, unique molecular identifiers were built into the TCR beta cDNA libraries. TCRdb applied fastp at Q25 and MiXCR to the public reads, then kept only in-frame beta chains. Identical CDR3 proteins give one entry, which carries the most common genes and DNA. The table for this sample lists 800,000 to 950,000 distinct CDR3 sequences; 53% of them were counted only once. Roughly 4.4% of the sample is taken by the ten largest. For these receptors, no antigen is known. The sequenced material came from blood. All receptors come from a girl aged 5-17 years with multiple sclerosis.

The chain combines TRBV20-1 with TRBJ2-4; D might be TRBD2 (6 bases). CDR3 length: 14 amino acids. Germline CDR1 reads DFQATT; CDR2 reads SNEGSKA (reference sequence). V was cut by 7 bases and J by 0 bases, with 13 bases left in between. Here the CDR3 reads CSGGDLQAKNIQYF. The CDR3 DNA reads TGCAGTGGGGGGGACTTGCAAGCCAAAAACATTCAGTACTTC.

The V gene is TRBV15, the J gene TRBJ2-7; possibly TRBD1 for D (6 bases). This CDR3 is built from 16 residues. The germline V and J ends were trimmed by 0 bases and 3 bases, with 15 bases remaining between them. The V gene's germline CDR1 is LNHNV and CDR2 YYDKDF (reference sequence). The CDR3 sequence: CATSRDLGGRGYEQYF. CDR3 sequence (DNA): TGTGCCACCAGCAGAGATTTAGGGGGTAGGGGCTACGAGCAGTACTTC. The full variable domain, in which reference TRBV15 and TRBJ2-7 provide the parts outside the CDR3, is DAMVIQNPRYQVTQFGKPVTLSCSQTLNHNVMYWYQQKSSQAPKLLFHYYDKDFNNEADTPDNFQSRRPNTSFCFLDIRSPGLGDTAMYLCATSRDLGGRGYEQYFGPGTRLTVT.

This chain uses TRBV15 with TRBJ2-5; D is undetermined. V lost 0 bases to trimming and J lost 5 bases, with 10 bases between them. Germline lookup yields CDR1 LNHNV and CDR2 YYDKDF (reference sequence). This CDR3 has 14 residues. The CDR3 reads CATSREFSTETQYF. CDR3 nucleotides: TGTGCCACCAGCAGAGAGTTTAGCACCGAGACCCAGTACTTC. The variable domain in full, completed from reference TRBV15 and TRBJ2-5, reads DAMVIQNPRYQVTQFGKPVTLSCSQTLNHNVMYWYQQKSSQAPKLLFHYYDKDFNNEADTPDNFQSRRPNTSFCFLDIRSPGLGDTAMYLCATSREFSTETQYFGPGTRLLVL.

The chain couples TRBV7-2 to TRBJ2-1, with D perhaps TRBD2 (6 bases). CDR3 length: 17 residues. The V gene's germline CDR1 is SGHTA and CDR2 FQGNSA. V was cut by 5 bases and J by 9 bases, with 26 bases left in between. DNA of the CDR3: TGTGCCAGCAGCCAACTCCGCCGACTAGGGAATTTGGGTGAGCAGTTCTTC. This sequence encodes CASSQLRRLGNLGEQFF.

This clonotype turned up a few times. V usage is TRBV20-1 and J usage is TRBJ2-3, with 8 nucleotides matching TRBD2. CDR1 is DFQATT and CDR2 is SNEGSKA in the germline V gene (reference sequence). CDR3 size: 13 residues. Unmatched junction bases numbered 5, after V lost 6 bases and J lost 3 bases. In DNA, the CDR3 is TGCAGTGCCCAGCGGGAGTTGACAGATACGCAGTATTTT. Protein product: CSAQRELTDTQYF.

The V gene is TRBV11-2, the J gene TRBJ1-1; D is perhaps TRBD1 (6 bases). This CDR3 has 17 residues. V lost 5 bases to trimming and J lost 5 bases, with 24 bases between them. Germline CDR1 reads SGHAT; CDR2 reads FQNNGV. The CDR3 sequence is CASSPARGGTMGTEAFF. CDR3 sequence (DNA): TGTGCCAGCAGCCCAGCCCGAGGGGGGACGATGGGAACTGAAGCTTTCTTT. Looking up the rest from reference TRBV11-2 and TRBJ1-1 gives the full variable domain: EAGVAQSPRYKIIEKRQSVAFWCNPISGHATLYWYQQILGQGPKLLIQFQNNGVVDDSQLPKDRFSAERLKGVDSTLKIQPAKLEDSAVYLCASSPARGGTMGTEAFFGQGTRLTVV.

For the CDR3, the DNA is TGTGCTAGTGGTTTGGTAGGGACTAGCGGGAGGCTAGAGGGCCAGTACTTC. It encodes CASGLVGTSGRLEGQYF. J is TRBJ2-7 and V is TRBV12-5; 15 nucleotides agree with TRBD2. With V trimmed by 0 bases and J by 10 bases, 10 bases remained unmatched. The CDR3 is 17 residues long. Per the germline V gene, CDR1 is LGHNT and CDR2 is FRNRAP. Based on the CDR3 plus reference TRBV12-5 and TRBJ2-7, the full variable domain is DARVTQTPRHKVTEMGQEVTMRCQPILGHNTVFWYRQTMMQGLELLAYFRNRAPLDDSGMPKDRFSAEMPDATLATLKIQPSEPRDSAVYFCASGLVGTSGRLEGQYFGPGTRLTVT.

This clonotype was seen a few times. The genes are TRBV7-2 and TRBJ1-6; D perhaps matches TRBD1 (6 bases). This CDR3 is 15 amino acids long. V was shortened by 1 base and J by 6 bases, with 10 bases between the two germline ends. Germline CDR1 reads SGHTA; CDR2 reads FQGNSA. The CDR3 DNA reads as TGTGCCAGCAGCTTAGTCCAGGGGCGTAATTCACCCCTCCACTTT. It specifies CASSLVQGRNSPLHF.

This sequence joins TRBV29-1 and TRBJ2-1; 7 nucleotides align to TRBD2. Germline loops: CDR1 SQVTM, CDR2 ANQGSEA. J gave up 4 bases and V 3 bases, and 9 bases lay outside the gene matches. CDR3 length: 15 amino acids. The CDR3 spells CSVEWWRELYNEQFF. The CDR3, as DNA: TGCAGCGTTGAGTGGTGGCGGGAGCTGTACAATGAGCAGTTCTTC.

The chain has TRBV11-2 and TRBJ2-5; D is unresolved. Per germline, CDR1 SGHAT and CDR2 FQNNGV. The CDR3 runs to 13 residues. V lost 4 bases to trimming and J lost 0 bases, with 6 bases between them. For the CDR3, the DNA is TGTGCCAGCAGCTGGACCTACCAAGAGACCCAGTACTTC. Protein product: CASSWTYQETQYF.

The chain couples TRBV7-9 to TRBJ1-2; D not resolved. V was cut by 1 base and J by 9 bases, with 15 bases left in between. The CDR3 consists of 14 residues. Germline assignment: CDR1 SEHNR and CDR2 FQNEAQ (reference sequence). The CDR3 region is CASSLEMGRRSYTF. The CDR3 DNA reads as TGTGCCAGCAGCTTAGAGATGGGCCGAAGGAGCTACACCTTC.

The chain recombines TRBV6-1 with TRBJ2-3; D perhaps matches TRBD1 (6 bases). Germline lookup yields CDR1 MNHNS and CDR2 SASEGT. This CDR3 is built from 12 residues. V was shortened by 5 bases and J by 6 bases, with 9 bases between the two germline ends. CDR3 in amino acids: CASSHDRDTQYF. As DNA, the CDR3 is TGTGCCAGCAGTCACGACAGGGATACGCAGTATTTT.

This clonotype was counted between two and nine times. V usage is TRBV20-1 and J usage is TRBJ2-7; 10 bases agree with TRBD2. This CDR3 has 14 amino acids. Germline CDR1 and CDR2: DFQATT and SNEGSKA (reference sequence). Trimming removed 0 bases from V and 6 bases from J; junction bases left unmatched: 5. CDR3 DNA: TGCAGTGCTAGAGATCCTAGCGGGAGAGTCGAGCAGTACTTC. The encoded protein is CSARDPSGRVEQYF.

This chain links TRBV5-1 with TRBJ1-2; D uncertain. Trimming stripped 3 bases from V and 6 bases from J, with 15 bases between. CDR3 length equals 14 residues. CDR1 SGHRS and CDR2 YFSETQ come from the germline V gene. The CDR3 DNA reads TGCGCCAGCAGCTCACTCCCCGGGCCAGATGGCTACACCTTC. It yields the protein CASSSLPGPDGYTF.

V and J are TRBV20-1 and TRBJ2-3, with 7 bases fitting TRBD2. Trimming cost V 5 bases and J 2 bases; bases outside gene matches: 16. Germline CDR1 and CDR2: DFQATT and SNEGSKA (reference sequence). This CDR3 is 17 amino acids long. The CDR3 spells CSAGLPFGGTNTDTQYF. CDR3 nucleotides: TGCAGTGCTGGACTCCCTTTCGGGGGGACCAACACAGATACGCAGTATTTT.

This chain links TRBV10-3 with TRBJ2-3, with D perhaps TRBD2 (6 bases). This CDR3 comprises 14 residues. V was clipped by 8 bases and J by 1 base, with 13 bases between them. Germline CDR1 ENHRY, CDR2 SYGVKD. The CDR3 loop reads CAISSGEGTDTQYF. Written as DNA, the CDR3 is TGTGCCATCTCATCGGGAGAGGGCACAGATACGCAGTATTTT.

The chain couples TRBV24-1 to TRBJ2-1; maybe TRBD1 (6 bases). The CDR3 is 14 residues long. V was shortened by 5 bases and J by 3 bases, with 10 bases between the two germline ends. Germline lookup yields CDR1 KGHDR and CDR2 SFDVKD. This CDR3 is CATSGAGDYNEQFF. Written as DNA, the CDR3 is TGTGCCACCAGTGGGGCAGGGGACTACAATGAGCAGTTCTTC.

The rearrangement uses TRBV20-1 and TRBJ1-6; D is possibly TRBD1 (5 bases). V gave up 6 bases and J gave up 7 bases, with 16 bases separating them. Germline CDR1 and CDR2: DFQATT and SNEGSKA (reference sequence). The length of the CDR3 is 14 residues. Here the CDR3 DNA reads TGCAGTGCCTCCTGGTCCGGGGCGAATTCACCCCTCCACTTT. Translated: CSASWSGANSPLHF.

This clonotype was observed a handful of times. The chain joins TRBV5-1 to TRBJ1-2; 9 bases fit TRBD1. The CDR3 has 15 residues. Germline V gene sequence: CDR1 SGHRS, CDR2 YFSETQ. J was trimmed by 7 bases and V by 4 bases; bases with no gene match: 11. For the CDR3, the DNA is TGCGCCAGCAGCGTCACCGGGACAGGGACCAGTGGCTACACCTTC. Protein product: CASSVTGTGTSGYTF.

This clonotype has just a few counts. The chain recombines TRBV12-3 or TRBV12-4 with TRBJ1-1; D may be TRBD1 (5 bases). This CDR3 region has 15 residues. V lost 1 base and J 1 base, leaving 10 bases between the germline ends. DNA of the CDR3: TGTGCCAGCAGTTTAGATGGAGGGACGAACACTGAAGCTTTCTTT. The encoded protein is CASSLDGGTNTEAFF.

V is TRBV29-1 and J is TRBJ2-7; D ambiguous. Between the trimmed V and J ends, which lost 6 bases and 3 bases, there was a span of 12 bases. The CDR3 is 12 residues long. Germline CDR1 SQVTM, CDR2 ANQGSEA. The CDR3 reads CSVDGHDYEQYF. Written as DNA, the CDR3 is TGCAGCGTCGACGGGCATGACTACGAGCAGTACTTC.

The J gene is TRBJ2-1, the V gene TRBV12-5, with D uncertain. The CDR3 has 11 amino acids. Trimming removed 3 bases at V and 10 bases at J, with 7 bases between. Per germline, CDR1 LGHNT and CDR2 FRNRAP. In nucleotides, the CDR3 is TGTGCTAGTGGTTTTTCCGCCGAGCAGTTCTTC. It specifies CASGFSAEQFF.

The chain combines TRBV7-9 with TRBJ1-2, with D perhaps matching TRBD1 (6 bases). CDR1 is SEHNR and CDR2 is FQNEAQ in the germline V gene (reference sequence). The CDR3 runs 15 residues. The V gene lost 2 bases and the J gene lost 4 bases, with 14 bases spanning the gap. CDR3 amino acids: CASSLRSGGAYGYTF. DNA of the CDR3: TGTGCCAGCAGCTTAAGAAGCGGGGGCGCCTATGGCTACACCTTC.